The TCR beta chain described here comes from a study of blood T cell repertoires in COVID-19. Study-level information: The origin of the acute and convalescent COVID-19 samples was the United States, Italy and Spain.

Only in-frame clones appear in the TCRdb table, and some are missing; sequencing was by immunoSEQ multiplex PCR. In the table there are 150,000 or so clones, about 80% of which are singletons. The clonotype originates from a woman in her 70s with acute or convalescent COVID-19. The sample was peripheral blood.

CDR3 coding DNA: TGTGCCAGCAGCCCCCCCCTAGCGGGTAACTATGGCTACACCTTC. Its translation is CASSPPLAGNYGYTF. The rearrangement links TRBV7-2 to TRBJ1-2; no reliable D call. Germline CDR1 is SGHTA and CDR2 is FQGNSA. The V and J ends lost 5 bases and 1 base respectively, with 14 bases between them. The CDR3 totals 15 residues.